This entry concerns a single TCR beta chain. Trimming took off 4 bases at V and 5 bases at J, with 14 bases between the two ends. Germline CDR1 reads LGHNA; CDR2 reads YNFKEQ. This CDR3 is built from 14 residues. This entry belongs to a study of blood T cell repertoires in COVID-19. For the study at large: From the United States, Italy and Spain came samples of acute and convalescent COVID-19.

Method: immunoSEQ multiplex PCR; TCRdb's copy keeps in-frame clones and lacks some. The sample carries more than 300,000 clones, 86% recorded once. Cohort 3 donors were reported recovered after two negative PCRs, clearance, or symptom resolution. V gene TRBV4-2 combines with J gene TRBJ1-1; a weak D match, TRBD1 (5 bases). The sequence was obtained from a young man who had recovered from COVID-19. The sequenced sample was PBMCs or T cells enriched from blood (not recorded which). The chain's CDR3 is CASSPWGGSTEAFF. CDR3 nucleotide sequence: TGTGCCAGCAGCCCCTGGGGGGGGTCGACTGAAGCTTTCTTT.